The sequence of this T cell receptor beta chain was determined in a study of shared clonotypes between healthy human individuals. Across the whole study: CD4 naive and memory got three plates each, CD8 naive two, CD8 memory one.

Comments on this clone: Its antigen is still unknown.

The CDR3 extends over 14 amino acids. Germline loops: CDR1 SGHRS, CDR2 YFSETQ. V lost 4 bases, J lost 5 bases, and 5 bases stayed unmatched. General study results and limits: Genetic and exposure-history diversity was limited by the small donor number. Tissue TCR repertoires likely differ from these blood-only repertoires.

Here immunoSEQ multiplex PCR was the method, and the copy in TCRdb shows in-frame clones only, minus some. The sample has about 980,000 clones, approximately 80% seen once; the top ten hold over 1.3%. Material: memory CD4+ T cells sorted from blood. Specified subset: CD45RA-negative fraction. V gene TRBV5-1 combines with J gene TRBJ1-1, with 10 bases matching TRBD1. This receptor was identified in a man aged 18-30 years in good health. The CDR3 is CASSTDRGLTEAFF. In DNA form, the CDR3 reads TGCGCCAGCAGCACGGACAGGGGGTTGACTGAAGCTTTCTTT.